This T cell receptor beta chain was recorded in a study of blood T cell repertoires in COVID-19. Study background: The samples span acute and convalescent COVID-19 from the United States, Italy and Spain. The cDNA or gDNA used as material had been derived from T cells, B-cell-depleted T cells, or PBMCs.

Per the original data handling: Reference gene primer amplification yielded estimated nucleated cell counts. The table came from immunoSEQ multiplex PCR; TCRdb's copy has only in-frame clones and leaves some out. The V and J calls and clone size were taken over from that table, and D and trimming were inferred from the DNA. The sample consists of just under 300,000 clones, approximately 86% of them appearing once. The sequence came from a man between 65 and 85 years old with acute or convalescent COVID-19. Material: peripheral blood.

Written as DNA, the CDR3 is TGTGCCATCAGTGGTTCGCCGGGAGCGAAACTGTTTTTT. This codes for CAISGSPGAKLFF. The rearrangement uses TRBV10-3 and TRBJ1-4; D uncertain. Trimming shortened V by 4 bases and J by 11 bases, and 14 bases separated the two germline ends. From germline, CDR1 is ENHRY and CDR2 SYGVKD. The CDR3 sequence is 13 residues long.